These 27 T cell receptor beta chains were sequenced from one sample in a study of Ad26.COV2.S vaccination and SARS-CoV-2 variants. Treatment in this sample: approximately 18 received Ad26.COV2.S at low or high dose, single or two shots; about 5 received placebo; per-sample allocation not given. The study sampled participants on day 63 after the first vaccine or placebo injection. Clones were sequenced by immunoSEQ multiplex PCR, and TCRdb holds only the in-frame ones, with some missing. Here the sample spans about 680,000 clones, 89% being singletons. Source: peripheral blood, taken in a trial of Ad26.COV2.S vaccine versus placebo. The source is a person aged 18-60 years who received the Ad26.COV2.S COVID-19 vaccine or a placebo.

Notes on this clone: Within the sample, other DNA sequences also encode this same CDR3. V usage is TRBV7-9 and J usage is TRBJ2-5, with D unclear. Germline loops: CDR1 SEHNR, CDR2 FQNEAQ (reference sequence). V lost 3 bases to trimming and J lost 5 bases, with 4 bases between them. The CDR3 contains 11 residues. The CDR3 is CASSFRETQYF. For the CDR3, the DNA is TGTGCCAGCAGCTTTAGGGAGACCCAGTACTTC.

The rearrangement joins TRBV15 to TRBJ2-1, with TRBD2 matching 10 bases. CDR3 length: 18 residues. J lost 7 bases, V lost 0 bases, and 12 bases had no gene match. CDR1 LNHNV and CDR2 YYDKDF come from the germline V gene (reference sequence). CDR3 nucleotide sequence: TGTGCCACCAGCAGAGAGCCGGGAAGCGGGAGGGCCGGGAATGAGCAGTTCTTC. It is translated as CATSREPGSGRAGNEQFF.

This chain joins TRBV4-2 and TRBJ2-7; D remains unclear. V lost 2 bases, J lost 6 bases, and 11 bases lay in between. Per germline, CDR1 LGHNA and CDR2 YNFKEQ. The CDR3 has 13 residues. CDR3 in amino acids: CASSQMVGAEQYF. The CDR3 DNA sequence: TGTGCCAGCAGCCAAATGGTTGGCGCCGAGCAGTACTTC.

This clone has just one count. The chain recombines TRBV7-2 with TRBJ1-4; possible D gene TRBD1, 5 bases. V was trimmed by 3 bases and J by 5 bases, leaving 13 bases between them. The CDR3 is 15 amino acids. Germline V gene data show CDR1 as SGHTA and CDR2 as FQGNSA. In DNA form, the CDR3 reads TGTGCCAGCAGCTTTTCCGGGGGGAAAAATGAAAAACTGTTTTTT. Residues: CASSFSGGKNEKLFF.

The CDR3 nucleotides read TGCAGCGTTGAAACCGGACAGGAATCATTTGTGTATGAGCAGTTCTTC. Its translation: CSVETGQESFVYEQFF. The chain couples TRBV29-1 to TRBJ2-1, with 7 positions matching TRBD1. The CDR3 has 16 residues. Germline CDR1 SQVTM, CDR2 ANQGSEA. Unmatched junction bases numbered 15, after V lost 2 bases and J lost 8 bases.

J is TRBJ2-3 and V is TRBV7-2, with D possibly TRBD2 on 6 matching bases. There are 13 residues in the CDR3. Trimming removed 3 bases at V and 6 bases at J, with 10 bases between. From germline, CDR1 is SGHTA and CDR2 FQGNSA. The CDR3 spells CASSFRGVDTQYF. CDR3 coding DNA: TGTGCCAGCAGCTTTCGCGGGGTTGATACGCAGTATTTT.

In its sample, this clone was seen a few times. The chain is built from TRBV12-3 or TRBV12-4 and TRBJ1-1, with no clear D. The V and J ends lost 6 bases and 5 bases respectively, with 13 bases between them. There are 13 residues in the CDR3. This chain's CDR3 is CASSLTVATEAFF. In DNA, the CDR3 is TGTGCCAGCAGCCTGACCGTTGCGACTGAAGCTTTCTTT.

The genes are TRBV2 and TRBJ2-4; perhaps TRBD2 as D (6 bases). Per the germline V gene, CDR1 is SNHLY and CDR2 is FYNNEI. Trimming removed 3 bases at V and 1 base at J, with 13 bases between. The CDR3 is 16 residues long. CDR3 DNA: TGTGCCAGCAGTGAGGATTCTGGGGGGGCCAAAAACATTCAGTACTTC. Its protein product is CASSEDSGGAKNIQYF. Complete variable domain (other parts from reference TRBV2 and TRBJ2-4): EPEVTQTPSHQVTQMGQEVILRCVPISNHLYFYWYRQILGQKVEFLVSFYNNEISEKSEIFDDQFSVERPDGSNFTLKIRSTKLEDSAMYFCASSEDSGGAKNIQYFGAGTRLSVL.

The gene calls are TRBV6-5 and TRBJ2-1; D is tentatively TRBD1 or TRBD2 (5 bases each). This CDR3 contains 13 residues. The germline V and J ends were trimmed by 7 bases and 0 bases, with 7 bases remaining between them. Germline CDR1 is MNHEY and CDR2 is SVGAGI. The CDR3 spells CASKGSSYNEQFF. DNA for the CDR3: TGTGCCAGCAAGGGGAGCTCCTACAATGAGCAGTTCTTC.

The chain links TRBV5-1 to TRBJ2-7; TRBD2 aligns across 9 bases. The V and J ends lost 8 bases and 6 bases, in that order; junction bases with no gene match: 12. The CDR3 totals 14 residues. Looked up from germline, CDR1 is SGHRS and CDR2 is YFSETQ. CDR3 DNA sequence: TGCGCCAGTAGGATAGCGGGAGTGGCTGGCGAGCAGTACTTC. This sequence encodes CASRIAGVAGEQYF. The full variable domain, in which reference TRBV5-1 and TRBJ2-7 provide the parts outside the CDR3, is KAGVTQTPRYLIKTRGQQVTLSCSPISGHRSVSWYQQTPGQGLQFLFEYFSETQRNKGNFPGRFSGRQFSNSRSEMNVSTLELGDSALYLCASRIAGVAGEQYFGPGTRLTVT.

This chain links TRBV6-5 with TRBJ2-7, with 8 bases matching TRBD1. CDR1 MNHEY and CDR2 SVGAGI come from the germline V gene. The trim removed 8 bases at V and 5 bases at J, leaving 8 bases unmatched. The CDR3 is 13 amino acids. CDR3 sequence: CASSSRQGNEQYF. The DNA of the CDR3 is TGTGCCAGCTCCTCGCGACAGGGGAACGAGCAGTACTTC.

The chain is built from TRBV5-5 and TRBJ2-5; the D gene is possibly TRBD1 (5 bases). V shed 2 bases and J shed 5 bases, with 7 bases lying between them. Germline V lookup: CDR1 SGHKS, CDR2 YYEKEE (reference sequence). The CDR3 runs 12 residues. CDR3 in DNA: TGTGCCAGCAGCTTTAGACAGGAGACCCAGTACTTC. Translating gives CASSFRQETQYF.

Only one count was recorded for this clone. The rearrangement uses TRBV6-5 and TRBJ2-1; tentatively, D is TRBD2 (5 bases). The germline gives CDR1 MNHEY, CDR2 SVGAGI. The V end lost 6 bases, the J end lost 13 bases, and 13 bases lay between the germline ends. The length of the CDR3 is 11 residues. CDR3: CASREARTQFF. In nucleotides, the CDR3 is TGTGCCAGCAGGGAGGCCCGAACCCAGTTCTTC.

On this clone: Other DNA sequences of this sample code for an identical CDR3. The CDR3 nucleotides are TGTGCCAGCAGCTTAGGGGGCGCTGAAGCTTTCTTT. It translates to CASSLGGAEAFF. The rearrangement joins TRBV7-9 to TRBJ1-1, with D maybe TRBD1 (5 bases). The CDR3 runs to 12 residues. CDR1 is SEHNR, CDR2 FQNEAQ, per germline (reference sequence). The V end was cut by 1 base, the J end by 6 bases, with 6 bases between.

The gene calls are TRBV5-5 and TRBJ1-5; unclear D gene. Trimming cost V 0 bases and J 7 bases, with 11 bases left between them. Per germline, CDR1 SGHKS and CDR2 YYEKEE (reference sequence). CDR3 length: 14 residues. CDR3 DNA: TGTGCCAGCAGCTTGGCCGGTAGGGAACAGCCCCAGCATTTT. This codes for CASSLAGREQPQHF.

This clone was detected only a few times. The J gene is TRBJ2-7, the V gene TRBV5-6, with D possibly being TRBD1 (6 bases). The V end was cut by 2 bases, the J end by 3 bases, with 12 bases between. Looked up from germline, CDR1 is SGHDT and CDR2 is YYEEEE. The CDR3 has 14 residues. This CDR3 is CASSFGTGNYEQYF. The CDR3 DNA sequence: TGTGCCAGCAGCTTCGGAACAGGGAACTACGAGCAGTACTTC.

The chain links TRBV18 to TRBJ2-1; 9 bases are a match to TRBD2. Trimming took 6 bases from V and 4 from J; bases not matched to a gene: 7. CDR1 is KGHSH, CDR2 LQKENI, per germline. The CDR3 sequence is 15 residues long. The CDR3 bases are TGTGCCAGCTCGAAGGCGCGGGGGGGTTACAATGAGCAGTTCTTC. Residues: CASSKARGGYNEQFF.

The V call is TRBV7-9, the J call TRBJ2-2; D tentatively fits TRBD1 or TRBD2 (5 bases each). CDR1 is SEHNR and CDR2 is FQNEAQ in the germline V gene (reference sequence). This CDR3 has 13 amino acids. The germline V and J ends were trimmed by 3 bases and 5 bases, with 7 bases remaining between them. The CDR3: CASSFGATGELFF. The CDR3 bases are TGTGCCAGCAGCTTCGGGGCGACCGGGGAGCTGTTTTTT.

The gene calls are TRBV18 and TRBJ2-7, with 7 bases fitting TRBD2. In germline, CDR1 is KGHSH, CDR2 LQKENI. The J segment lost 1 base and the V segment lost 6 bases, leaving 9 bases of the junction unmatched. This CDR3 region has 15 residues. CDR3: CASSPGEGSSYEQYF. DNA of the CDR3: TGTGCCAGCTCTCCGGGGGAGGGGTCATCCTACGAGCAGTACTTC.

The V call is TRBV7-9, the J call TRBJ1-4; D unresolved. V lost 4 bases and J lost 14, with 17 bases in between. Germline CDR1 SEHNR, CDR2 FQNEAQ (reference sequence). This CDR3 spans 13 amino acids. DNA for the CDR3: TGTGCCAGCAGCTCGTCAGAGGGATTGATTCTGTTTTTT. As protein: CASSSSEGLILFF.

As regards this clone: Distinct nucleotide sequences in the sample also encode this CDR3. The V and J genes are TRBV5-1 and TRBJ2-5, with D perhaps matching TRBD1 or TRBD2 (5 bases each). CDR3 length: 14 amino acids. V dropped 0 bases and J dropped 4 bases, with 10 bases sitting between them. Germline V CDR1 and CDR2: SGHRS, YFSETQ. The CDR3 region is CASSLVGTGETQYF. The CDR3 DNA reads TGCGCCAGCAGCTTGGTAGGGACCGGAGAGACCCAGTACTTC.

This chain uses TRBV6-2 or TRBV6-3 with TRBJ2-1; 9 bases line up with TRBD1. The V gene's germline CDR1 is MNHEY and CDR2 SVGEGT. V shed 2 bases, J shed 9 bases, and the junction held 11 bases outside the gene matches. The CDR3 has 16 amino acids. CDR3 amino acids: CASSYGTGLGGGEQFF. The CDR3 DNA follows: TGTGCCAGCAGTTACGGGACAGGGCTGGGAGGAGGTGAGCAGTTCTTC.

As DNA, the CDR3 is TGTGCCAGCAGGGTCGGGGTGAACACTGAAGCTTTCTTT. Protein product: CASRVGVNTEAFF. V usage is TRBV27 and J usage is TRBJ1-1; D is uncertain. The CDR3 has 13 amino acids. CDR1 is MNHEY, CDR2 SMNVEV, per germline (reference sequence). Trimming removed 6 bases at V and 0 bases at J, with 8 bases between.

V and J are TRBV4-3 and TRBJ2-5, with D perhaps matching TRBD2 (5 bases). This CDR3 region has 13 residues. Germline-derived CDR1 and CDR2 are LGHNA and YSLEER. Trimming stripped 0 bases from V and 5 bases from J, with 7 bases between. The CDR3 loop is CASSQDAGETQYF. The CDR3 DNA reads as TGCGCCAGCAGCCAAGATGCGGGTGAGACCCAGTACTTC.

The rearrangement links TRBV30 to TRBJ2-7; D might be TRBD2 (5 bases). The CDR3 totals 11 residues. V gave up 5 bases and J gave up 2 bases, with 7 bases separating them. From germline, CDR1 is GTSNPN and CDR2 SVGIG (reference sequence). The CDR3 protein is CAWGLAYEQYF. DNA for the CDR3: TGTGCCTGGGGACTTGCCTACGAGCAGTACTTC.

V is TRBV29-1 and J is TRBJ1-2; 7 positions agree with TRBD1. Germline V CDR1 and CDR2: SQVTM, ANQGSEA. The trim removed 3 bases at V and 0 bases at J, leaving 7 bases unmatched. The CDR3 loop spans 15 amino acids. The CDR3 spells CSVELGGGSNYGYTF. Written as DNA, the CDR3 is TGCAGCGTTGAGCTGGGAGGGGGCTCTAACTATGGCTACACCTTC. Full variable domain (missing parts from reference TRBV29-1 and TRBJ1-2): SAVISQKPSRDICQRGTSLTIQCQVDSQVTMMFWYRQQPGQSLTLIATANQGSEATYESGFVIDKFPISRPNLTFSTLTVSNMSPEDSSIYLCSVELGGGSNYGYTFGSGTRLTVV.

V is TRBV6-2 or TRBV6-3 and J is TRBJ1-2; TRBD1 aligns across 8 bases. From germline, CDR1 is MNHEY and CDR2 SVGEGT. The CDR3 extends over 14 amino acids. V lost 4 bases to trimming and J lost 7 bases; unmatched junction nucleotides: 8. The CDR3 protein is CASSSEDRVFGYTF. Written as DNA, the CDR3 is TGTGCCAGCAGTTCCGAGGACAGGGTCTTTGGCTACACCTTC.